A single sample is the source of the 28 T cell receptor beta chains below, sequenced in a study of blood T cell repertoires in COVID-19. The repertoire was sequenced with immunoSEQ multiplex PCR; TCRdb's copy has only in-frame clones and lacks some. Of 270,000 or so clones listed, over 80% were seen once; the top ten hold about 4%. Material: PBMCs or T cells enriched from blood (not recorded which). These receptors all stem from a woman aged 25-40 years with acute COVID-19.

CDR3 nucleotide sequence: TGTGCCAGCAGTTTACAAGCGGGAAACACAGATACGCAGTATTTT. This gives the protein CASSLQAGNTDTQYF. The V call is TRBV28, the J call TRBJ2-3; 7 bases map to TRBD2. The germline V gene has CDR1 MDHEN and CDR2 SYDVKM. V trimming: 2 bases; J trimming: 2 bases; junction bases outside the gene matches: 4. The CDR3 sequence is 15 residues long.

The V call is TRBV5-4, the J call TRBJ1-1; a possible D gene is TRBD1 (6 bases). The CDR3 is 14 residues long. CDR1 and CDR2 (germline): SGHNT, YYREEE (reference sequence). Trimming shortened V by 2 bases and J by 5 bases, and 13 bases separated the two germline ends. The CDR3 protein is CASSLIQGGTEAFF. CDR3 sequence (DNA): TGTGCCAGCAGCTTAATACAGGGTGGTACTGAAGCTTTCTTT.

The chain couples TRBV14 to TRBJ1-2; unclear D gene. The CDR3 sequence is 18 residues long. The V end was cut by 0 bases, the J end by 2 bases, with 19 bases between. Germline V lookup: CDR1 SGHDN, CDR2 FVKESK. The CDR3, as DNA: TGTGCCAGCAGCCAAGAAGAGTCGCGCAGGATAGGAAACTATGGCTACACCTTC. Protein sequence: CASSQEESRRIGNYGYTF.

This chain links TRBV10-3 with TRBJ2-7; no firm D call. Germline loops: CDR1 ENHRY, CDR2 SYGVKD. This CDR3 is 13 amino acids long. Between the trimmed V and J ends, which lost 4 bases and 0 bases, there was a span of 7 bases. The CDR3 is CAISVSISYEQYF. CDR3 bases: TGTGCCATCAGTGTGTCCATCTCCTACGAGCAGTACTTC.

The chain has TRBV28 and TRBJ1-5, with 9 bases matching TRBD1. CDR1 MDHEN and CDR2 SYDVKM come from the germline V gene. V shed 3 bases and J 5 bases; nucleotides not matched to a gene: 14. The CDR3 consists of 18 residues. The CDR3 spells CASSLKAYGTGYYQPQHF. The CDR3 DNA reads as TGTGCCAGCAGTTTGAAAGCTTACGGGACAGGGTACTATCAGCCCCAGCATTTT.

The chain has TRBV10-3 and TRBJ2-2; 12 positions agree with TRBD2. Per germline, CDR1 ENHRY and CDR2 SYGVKD. This CDR3 spans 16 amino acids. V lost 7 bases, J lost 6 bases, and 9 bases stayed unmatched. The CDR3 protein is CAITNQTSGSAGELFF. In nucleotides, the CDR3 is TGTGCCATCACCAACCAGACTAGCGGGAGCGCCGGGGAGCTGTTTTTT.

This sequence joins TRBV11-2 and TRBJ2-2; TRBD1 agrees at 8 bases. The V segment lost 1 base and the J segment 4 bases; nucleotides outside the gene matches: 2. The CDR3 sequence is 15 residues long. CDR1 SGHAT and CDR2 FQNNGV come from the germline V gene. The CDR3 DNA reads as TGTGCCAGCAGCTTAGTGCAGGGGGCCACCGGGGAGCTGTTTTTT. This codes for CASSLVQGATGELFF.

The chain is built from TRBV14 and TRBJ2-5; a weak D match, TRBD2 (5 bases). The CDR3 loop spans 15 amino acids. Germline loops: CDR1 SGHDN, CDR2 FVKESK. V was clipped by 4 bases and J by 5 bases, with 17 bases between them. The CDR3 is CASSLSSGYGETQYF. In nucleotides, the CDR3 is TGTGCCAGCAGCCTCTCGTCGGGGTACGGGGAGACCCAGTACTTC.

V is TRBV7-3 and J is TRBJ2-3; D gene uncertain. Germline V gene sequence: CDR1 SGHTA, CDR2 FQGTGA. The CDR3 runs 14 residues. Trimming pared 5 bases from V and 3 bases from J, leaving 12 bases between. The CDR3 DNA reads TGTGCCAGCAGCCCCTATCTAGAGACAGATACGCAGTATTTT. This sequence encodes CASSPYLETDTQYF.

This clone was observed a few times. This chain links TRBV2 with TRBJ1-4; D remains ambiguous. This CDR3 region has 14 residues. Germline V gene lookup returns CDR1 SNHLY and CDR2 FYNNEI. Trimming left V 7 bases short and J 8 bases short, with 17 bases between. The CDR3 here is CASIRGHVGEKLFF. The CDR3 DNA follows: TGTGCCAGCATCCGAGGGCACGTCGGGGAAAAACTGTTTTTT. Full variable domain (outside the CDR3, taken from reference TRBV2 and TRBJ1-4): EPEVTQTPSHQVTQMGQEVILRCVPISNHLYFYWYRQILGQKVEFLVSFYNNEISEKSEIFDDQFSVERPDGSNFTLKIRSTKLEDSAMYFCASIRGHVGEKLFFGSGTQLSVL.

The rearrangement links TRBV9 to TRBJ2-5, with a possible D match to TRBD2 (5 bases). Germline V gene lookup returns CDR1 SGDLS and CDR2 YYNGEE. This CDR3 has 15 amino acids. Between the trimmed V and J ends, which lost 0 bases and 1 base, there was a span of 10 bases. CDR3 in amino acids: CASSVGWELQETQYF. The CDR3 DNA reads as TGTGCCAGCAGCGTAGGGTGGGAGCTCCAAGAGACCCAGTACTTC. The full variable domain, in which reference TRBV9 and TRBJ2-5 provide the parts outside the CDR3, is DSGVTQTPKHLITATGQRVTLRCSPRSGDLSVYWYQQSLDQGLQFLIQYYNGEERAKGNILERFSAQQFPDLHSELNLSSLELGDSALYFCASSVGWELQETQYFGPGTRLLVL.

This clone was seen once. The chain has TRBV11-3 and TRBJ2-1, with TRBD1 matching over 8 bases. V lost 0 bases and J lost 8; bases outside the gene matches: 6. CDR3 length: 15 residues. From germline, CDR1 is SGHNT and CDR2 YENEEA. CDR3 loop: CASSLDSTGVYEQFF. CDR3 nucleotides: TGTGCCAGCAGCTTAGATTCGACAGGGGTCTATGAGCAGTTCTTC.

The chain carries TRBV24-1 and TRBJ2-1, with 9 bases that match TRBD1. The V gene end was trimmed by 6 bases and the J gene end by 0 bases; junction bases not matched to a gene: 8. Germline CDR1 KGHDR, CDR2 SFDVKD. The CDR3 loop spans 17 amino acids. The CDR3 here is CATSNTGGRGSYNEQFF. For the CDR3, the DNA is TGTGCCACCAGTAATACAGGGGGCCGCGGCTCCTACAATGAGCAGTTCTTC.

V gene TRBV6-5 combines with J gene TRBJ2-1, with 8 bases matching TRBD2. CDR1 MNHEY and CDR2 SVGAGI come from the germline V gene. J gave up 7 bases and V 5 bases, and 7 bases lay outside the gene matches. The CDR3 loop spans 14 amino acids. In DNA, the CDR3 is TGTGCCAGCAGTCCGGGGGGGGCTTGGAATGAGCAGTTCTTC. Its protein product is CASSPGGAWNEQFF.

This rearrangement joins TRBV19 to TRBJ1-2; 9 nucleotides match TRBD1. Trimming at V came to 7 bases and at J to 6 bases, leaving 12 bases not matched to a gene. The CDR3 consists of 15 residues. Germline V gene sequence: CDR1 LNHDA, CDR2 SQIVND (reference sequence). CDR3 in amino acids: CASTLPGQGIHGYTF. The CDR3 nucleotides are TGTGCCAGTACTCTACCGGGACAGGGCATTCATGGCTACACCTTC.

The rearrangement links TRBV4-1 to TRBJ2-1; D perhaps matches TRBD2 (6 bases). The V and J ends lost 3 bases and 4 bases respectively, with 16 bases between them. The CDR3 runs to 16 residues. Germline CDR1 and CDR2: MGHRA and YSYEKL. Written as DNA, the CDR3 is TGCGCCAGCAGCCAGGAGCTAGCGTCTAATTACAATGAGCAGTTCTTC. This sequence encodes CASSQELASNYNEQFF.

This clone was seen only once. The chain joins TRBV19 to TRBJ2-1; 7 bases map to TRBD2. The length of the CDR3 is 15 residues. Germline loops: CDR1 LNHDA, CDR2 SQIVND (reference sequence). J was trimmed by 2 bases and V by 4 bases; bases with no gene match: 5. This CDR3 is CASSTIAGAYNEQFF. CDR3 nucleotide sequence: TGTGCCAGTAGTACGATAGCGGGTGCCTACAATGAGCAGTTCTTC. Looking up the rest from reference TRBV19 and TRBJ2-1 gives the full variable domain: DGGITQSPKYLFRKEGQNVTLSCEQNLNHDAMYWYRQDPGQGLRLIYYSQIVNDFQKGDIAEGYSVSREKKESFPLTVTSAQKNPTAFYLCASSTIAGAYNEQFFGPGTRLTVL.

The J gene is TRBJ1-1, the V gene TRBV18; D gene unclear. V was trimmed by 3 bases and J by 1 base, leaving 6 bases between them. Germline-derived CDR1 and CDR2 are KGHSH and LQKENI. This CDR3 has 13 residues. The CDR3 protein is CASSPTRNTEAFF. CDR3 nucleotides: TGTGCCAGCTCACCTACCAGGAACACTGAAGCTTTCTTT.

The chain is built from TRBV24-1 and TRBJ1-2; D is perhaps TRBD1 (6 bases). Germline V gives CDR1 KGHDR, CDR2 SFDVKD. The CDR3 spans 13 residues. The V and J ends lost 0 bases and 6 bases respectively, with 7 bases between them. As DNA, the CDR3 is TGTGCCACCAGTGATTTGAGACAGGATGGCTACACCTTC. Translated, it gives CATSDLRQDGYTF.

The V call is TRBV7-9, the J call TRBJ2-1; 10 nucleotides align to TRBD2. Germline V gene sequence: CDR1 SEHNR, CDR2 FQNEAQ (reference sequence). The J segment lost 7 bases and the V segment lost 7 bases, leaving 10 bases of the junction unmatched. The CDR3 has 15 amino acids. CDR3 sequence reads: CASTPWTSGENEQFF. The DNA for the CDR3 is TGTGCCAGCACCCCCTGGACTAGCGGCGAAAATGAGCAGTTCTTC. The full variable domain, with the rest looked up from reference TRBV7-9 and TRBJ2-1, is DTGVSQNPRHKITKRGQNVTFRCDPISEHNRLYWYRQTLGQGPEFLTYFQNEAQLEKSRLLSDRFSAERPKGSFSTLEIQRTEQGDSAMYLCASTPWTSGENEQFFGPGTRLTVL.

The CDR3: CASSPPRILYEQYF. In DNA form, the CDR3 reads TGTGCCAGCAGTCCTCCTAGGATCCTATACGAGCAGTACTTC. The rearrangement uses TRBV6-5 and TRBJ2-7; D is uncertain. V lost 5 bases, J lost 4 bases, and 15 bases lay in between. The V gene's germline CDR1 is MNHEY and CDR2 SVGAGI. The CDR3 contains 14 residues.

The V call is TRBV30, the J call TRBJ2-7; 11 nucleotides line up with TRBD1. The CDR3 extends over 15 amino acids. Germline lookup yields CDR1 GTSNPN and CDR2 SVGIG (reference sequence). Trimming took 2 bases from V and 5 from J; bases not matched to a gene: 8. Here the CDR3 reads CAWSRTGTGGNEQYF. The DNA of the CDR3 is TGTGCCTGGAGTCGCACCGGGACAGGGGGGAACGAGCAGTACTTC.

V and J are TRBV28 and TRBJ2-1, with 7 bases aligning to TRBD2. The CDR3 length is 16 residues. Looked up from germline, CDR1 is MDHEN and CDR2 is SYDVKM. With V trimmed by 4 bases and J by 5 bases, 11 bases remained unmatched. Written as DNA, the CDR3 is TGTGCCAGCAGTTCCCGGTTCCGGGGGAGGGACAATGAGCAGTTCTTC. It translates to CASSSRFRGRDNEQFF.

The table lists this clone with a count of one. V usage is TRBV3-1 (or the pseudogene TRBV3-2) and J usage is TRBJ1-4, with TRBD1 as a possible D gene (5 bases). Germline V gene sequence: CDR1 LGHDT, CDR2 YNNKEL (reference sequence). The CDR3 extends over 15 amino acids. The V gene lost 5 bases and the J gene lost 7 bases, with 17 bases spanning the gap. The CDR3: CASSLTGGMGEKLFF. The CDR3, as DNA: TGTGCCAGCAGCTTAACCGGGGGGATGGGTGAAAAACTGTTTTTT.

This clone is a singleton in its sample. The DNA of the CDR3 is TGTGCCAGCAGCGTAGCTCCAGACCTAGGAACTGAAGCTTTCTTT. Protein sequence: CASSVAPDLGTEAFF. This rearrangement joins TRBV9 to TRBJ1-1; D gene uncertain. This CDR3 contains 15 residues. V was cut by 0 bases and J by 5 bases, with 14 bases left in between. Germline values: CDR1 SGDLS, CDR2 YYNGEE.

The chain couples TRBV5-1 to TRBJ1-1; 7 bases agree with TRBD1. Germline V CDR1 and CDR2: SGHRS, YFSETQ. V shed 1 base and J 4 bases; nucleotides not matched to a gene: 1. The CDR3 covers 13 residues. The CDR3 protein is CASSLRQGTEAFF. The DNA for the CDR3 is TGCGCCAGCAGCTTGCGACAGGGCACTGAAGCTTTCTTT.

The chain employs TRBV5-1 and TRBJ1-5; weak D call: TRBD1 (5 bases). The germline gives CDR1 SGHRS, CDR2 YFSETQ. This CDR3 is built from 13 residues. V was pared by 5 bases and J by 5 bases, with 11 bases between. The CDR3 nucleotides are TGCGCCAGCAGTAGGGGTGAGGATCAGCCCCAGCATTTT. Its translation is CASSRGEDQPQHF.

The chain recombines TRBV7-8 with TRBJ2-1, with D maybe TRBD1 (5 bases). V lost 2 bases, J lost 3 bases, and 11 bases lay in between. Germline V gene data show CDR1 as SGHVS and CDR2 as FQNEAQ. This CDR3 has 15 residues. The CDR3 loop is CASSLSRVLYNEQFF. In DNA, the CDR3 is TGTGCCAGCAGCTTATCCAGGGTTCTCTACAATGAGCAGTTCTTC.